The 18 T cell receptor beta chains below were found in one sample sequenced in a study of blood T cell repertoires in COVID-19 (dated by TCRdb to the early 2020s). The library was generated by the immunoSEQ multiplex PCR assay. TCRdb retrieved this table from immuneACCESS and kept in-frame rearrangements only. Not all clones are present; in checked studies, unresolved V genes account for under half, and no reason is known for the remainder. The sample table contains roughly 270,000 clones; only one count was recorded for 88% of them. Of the sample, about 9.8% falls within the top ten clones. Sequenced material: peripheral blood. All receptors come from a young man with active or convalescent COVID-19.

This clone was detected a few times. This chain connects TRBV19 to TRBJ1-1; 8 nucleotides match TRBD1. Germline assignment: CDR1 LNHDA and CDR2 SQIVND (reference sequence). CDR3 length: 15 amino acids. With 5 bases clipped from V and 6 bases from J, the junction kept 11 bases outside the gene matches. The CDR3 protein is CASSLAGGVISEAFF. The DNA of the CDR3 is TGTGCCAGTAGTCTAGCAGGGGGCGTAATCTCTGAAGCTTTCTTT.

V gene TRBV5-4 combines with J gene TRBJ1-2, with no clear D. The CDR3 is made up of 11 amino acids. V lost 3 bases and J lost 4, with 4 bases in between. Germline CDR1 SGHNT, CDR2 YYREEE (reference sequence). The CDR3 DNA sequence: TGTGCCAGCAGCTCCGGCTATGGCTACACCTTC. It codes for CASSSGYGYTF.

This CDR3 is CASSLVGTGDQPQHF. In DNA form, the CDR3 reads TGTGCCAGCAGTTTAGTCGGGACAGGAGATCAGCCCCAGCATTTT. V usage is TRBV27 and J usage is TRBJ1-5; 8 nucleotides match TRBD1. Germline CDR1 reads MNHEY; CDR2 reads SMNVEV (reference sequence). This CDR3 comprises 15 residues. V shed 2 bases and J 5 bases; nucleotides not matched to a gene: 5.

The CDR3 DNA follows: TGTGCCAGTAAAAGGCAGTTGGGGGGCACTGAAGCTTTCTTT. Residues: CASKRQLGGTEAFF. The chain carries TRBV19 and TRBJ1-1; D may be TRBD1 (5 bases). Germline-derived CDR1 and CDR2 are LNHDA and SQIVND (reference sequence). V gave up 7 bases and J gave up 4 bases, with 16 bases separating them. This CDR3 has 14 amino acids. Together with reference TRBV19 and TRBJ1-1, the CDR3 gives the full variable domain: DGGITQSPKYLFRKEGQNVTLSCEQNLNHDAMYWYRQDPGQGLRLIYYSQIVNDFQKGDIAEGYSVSREKKESFPLTVTSAQKNPTAFYLCASKRQLGGTEAFFGQGTRLTVV.

The V and J genes are TRBV12-3 or TRBV12-4 and TRBJ1-2; D perhaps matches TRBD1 (5 bases). The CDR3 is 13 residues long. V lost 5 bases and J lost 5, with 12 bases in between. CDR3 nucleotides: TGTGCCAGCAGTCTACCGGGGGTATATGGCTACACCTTC. Translating gives CASSLPGVYGYTF.

The chain links TRBV11-2 to TRBJ2-4; D remains ambiguous. Trimming removed 1 base at V and 0 bases at J, with 7 bases between. The CDR3 has 15 residues. CDR1 is SGHAT and CDR2 is FQNNGV in the germline V gene. The CDR3 DNA reads TGTGCCAGCAGCTTAGGGTACGGAGCCAAAAACATTCAGTACTTC. Translated: CASSLGYGAKNIQYF.

The CDR3 is CASSLREGQGNQPQHF. The DNA for the CDR3 is TGTGCCAGCAGTTTACGCGAAGGACAGGGGAACCAGCCCCAGCATTTT. The rearrangement uses TRBV27 and TRBJ1-5; 9 bases align to TRBD1. V lost 2 bases and J lost 7; bases outside the gene matches: 9. Germline loops: CDR1 MNHEY, CDR2 SMNVEV (reference sequence). The CDR3 length is 16 residues.

The rearrangement uses TRBV9 and TRBJ1-4; 7 positions agree with TRBD1. The CDR3 extends over 16 amino acids. Germline assignment: CDR1 SGDLS and CDR2 YYNGEE. The ends lost 4 bases at V and 0 bases at J; junction bases unmatched: 6. CDR3 in amino acids: CASSPGQAATNEKLFF. For the CDR3, the DNA is TGTGCCAGCAGCCCCGGACAGGCTGCAACTAATGAAAAACTGTTTTTT.

The chain carries TRBV27 and TRBJ2-5; D perhaps matches TRBD2 (5 bases). Germline V gene data show CDR1 as MNHEY and CDR2 as SMNVEV (reference sequence). CDR3 length equals 13 residues. V was shortened by 5 bases and J by 3 bases, with 10 bases between the two germline ends. CDR3 nucleotides: TGTGCCAGCAGTGAGGACGGGAAAGAGACCCAGTACTTC. Translated, it gives CASSEDGKETQYF.

This clone came up once. V gene TRBV7-6 combines with J gene TRBJ1-1, with D perhaps TRBD1 (5 bases). Trimming removed 1 base at V and 5 bases at J, with 14 bases between. The CDR3 spans 15 residues. The germline gives CDR1 SGHVS, CDR2 FNYEAQ. CDR3: CASSLGGGGTTEAFF. The CDR3 DNA reads TGTGCCAGCAGCTTAGGAGGCGGGGGAACAACTGAAGCTTTCTTT.

The rearrangement joins TRBV19 to TRBJ1-5; D unclear. CDR1 and CDR2 (germline): LNHDA, SQIVND (reference sequence). V was pared by 4 bases and J by 6 bases, with 7 bases between. The CDR3 is 12 residues long. The CDR3 sequence is CASSREGQPQHF. The DNA for the CDR3 is TGTGCCAGTAGTAGGGAGGGTCAGCCCCAGCATTTT.

The chain joins TRBV3-1 (or the pseudogene TRBV3-2) to TRBJ1-5, with 9 bases matching TRBD1. CDR1 and CDR2 from the germline V gene are LGHDT and YNNKEL (reference sequence). The V segment lost 1 base and the J segment 5 bases; nucleotides outside the gene matches: 0. The CDR3 length is 14 residues. DNA of the CDR3: TGTGCCAGCAGCCAAGGGGACAGGGATCAGCCCCAGCATTTT. Translating it yields CASSQGDRDQPQHF.

The chain uses TRBV12-3 or TRBV12-4 and TRBJ1-3; D unresolved. The CDR3 runs 12 residues. V gave up 8 bases and J gave up 1 base, with 6 bases separating them. This chain's CDR3 is CASEVSGNTIYF. The CDR3, as DNA: TGTGCCAGCGAGGTTTCTGGAAACACCATATATTTT.

Details on this clone: Other DNA sequences in this specimen translate into the identical CDR3. This rearrangement joins TRBV4-1 to TRBJ1-4, with 7 bases lining up with TRBD1. The CDR3 runs to 14 residues. The germline CDR1 and CDR2 sequences are MGHRA and YSYEKL. V dropped 1 base and J dropped 6; count of bases not matched to a gene: 2. CDR3 region: CASSQGTGDEKLFF. For the CDR3, the DNA is TGCGCCAGCAGCCAAGGGACAGGTGATGAAAAACTGTTTTTT.

This chain uses TRBV6-5 with TRBJ1-6; TRBD1 matches 9 bases. The junction had 10 bases not matched to a gene; V was cut back by 7 bases and J by 9 bases. The CDR3 contains 15 residues. CDR1 is MNHEY and CDR2 is SVGAGI in the germline V gene. The CDR3: CASIITDRGVSPLHF. In DNA form, the CDR3 reads TGTGCCAGCATTATAACGGACAGGGGAGTTTCACCCCTCCACTTT.

This chain links TRBV4-1 with TRBJ2-7, with a tentative D call TRBD2 (5 bases). The ends were cut back, 2 bases at V and 5 bases at J, with 7 bases in the middle. The germline V gene has CDR1 MGHRA and CDR2 YSYEKL. This CDR3 contains 12 residues. CDR3 residues: CASSQFGDEQYF. The DNA for the CDR3 is TGCGCCAGCAGCCAATTCGGGGACGAGCAGTACTTC.

In its sample, this clone was seen once. V usage is TRBV19 and J usage is TRBJ1-1; 7 nucleotides agree with TRBD1. With 8 bases clipped from V and 7 bases from J, the junction kept 19 bases outside the gene matches. CDR3 length: 16 amino acids. Germline CDR1 and CDR2: LNHDA and SQIVND (reference sequence). The CDR3, as DNA: TGTGCCAGTGGGCGCAGTATCAAAGGCCCAGGGGGTGAAGCTTTCTTT. Encoded protein: CASGRSIKGPGGEAFF.

This chain joins TRBV21-1 and TRBJ1-5. TRBV21-1 is listed as a pseudogene. The CDR3 is 14 residues long. The CDR3 loop is CASSKGRRNQPQHF. CDR3 nucleotides: TGTGCCAGCAGCAAGGGAAGGAGGAATCAGCCCCAGCATTTT.